Listed below are T cell receptor beta chains from one sample, sequenced in a study of shared clonotypes between healthy human individuals. TCRdb's copy holds only in-frame clones and misses some; the assay was immunoSEQ multiplex PCR. Of nearly 500,000 clones in the sample, around 78% were seen once. Sample: PBMCs. The receptors were gathered from a woman in her 40s in good health. Some clones in this sample may be carry-over from other donors' samples. Each CDR3 is given with its conserved first and last residue. D genes are given only for firm matches. The size entry is marked missing in some rows and otherwise reads once, few, many or a size class.

TRBD2	NA	TRBV6-1	TRBJ2-1	CASSEVLALGRVTNEQFF	TGTGCCAGCAGTGAAGTTCTAGCTTTGGGGAGGGTTACGAATGAGCAGTTCTTC
NA	NA	TRBV28	TRBJ2-1	CASSTPREQFF	TGTGCCAGCAGCACTCCTCGGGAGCAGTTCTTC
NA	NA	TRBV30	TRBJ1-4	CAWSVNSNERLFF	TGTGCCTGGAGTGTAAACAGCAACGAGAGACTGTTTTTT
TRBD2	NA	TRBV7-2	TRBJ2-7	CASSTRPSSGRQHEQYF	TGTGCCAGCAGCACCCGGCCCTCTAGCGGGAGGCAGCACGAGCAGTACTTC
NA	NA	TRBV28	TRBJ2-3	CASGGGPDTQYF	TGTGCCAGCGGTGGAGGCCCAGATACGCAGTATTTT
TRBD2	NA	TRBV28	TRBJ2-1	CASSFSVGRYYNEQFF	TGTGCCAGCAGTTTCAGTGTCGGGAGGTATTACAATGAGCAGTTCTTC
TRBD1	once	TRBV29-1	TRBJ2-1	CSVATGGFLVEQFF	TGCAGCGTTGCTACAGGGGGCTTTTTGGTTGAGCAGTTCTTC
TRBD2	NA	TRBV19	TRBJ2-3	CASKGILAGVKWSDTQYF	TGTGCCAGTAAAGGTATCCTAGCGGGAGTTAAGTGGTCAGATACGCAGTATTTT
TRBD1	NA	TRBV6-6	TRBJ2-7	CASSEGTASYEQYF	TGTGCCAGCAGCGAGGGGACAGCTTCCTACGAGCAGTACTTC
NA	NA	TRBV20-1	TRBJ2-7	CSASRFNEQYF	TGCAGTGCCAGTAGGTTTAACGAGCAGTACTTC
TRBD1	few	TRBV30	TRBJ1-2	CAWSVLEGAGGYTF	TGTGCCTGGAGTGTACTAGAGGGGGCGGGCGGCTACACCTTC
NA	few	TRBV15	TRBJ1-5	CATSTRQGNQPQHF	TGTGCCACCAGCACGAGACAGGGCAATCAGCCCCAGCATTTT
TRBD2	few	TRBV28	TRBJ2-7	CASSLSGRGSLASGDEQYF	TGTGCCAGCAGTTTATCGGGCCGGGGCTCCCTCGCTAGCGGGGACGAGCAGTACTTC
TRBD2	few	TRBV19	TRBJ2-1	CASSIPRQGLAMNEQFF	TGTGCCAGTAGTATTCCTAGACAGGGACTAGCGATGAATGAGCAGTTCTTC
TRBD2	NA	TRBV6-4	TRBJ2-2	CASSDSSGAGELFF	TGTGCCAGCAGTGACTCTAGCGGGGCCGGGGAGCTGTTTTTT
NA	few	TRBV28	TRBJ1-5	CASSPGGGPDQPQHF	TGTGCCAGCAGTCCCGGGGGGGGTCCGGATCAGCCCCAGCATTTT
TRBD2	NA	TRBV9	TRBJ2-1	CASSQGLAGGNEQFF	TGTGCCAGCAGCCAAGGACTAGCGGGAGGAAATGAGCAGTTCTTC
TRBD2	many	TRBV5-1	TRBJ2-3	CASSENRLAGGDTQYF	TGCGCCAGCAGCGAGAATAGGCTAGCGGGAGGAGATACGCAGTATTTT
TRBD2	NA	TRBV29-1	TRBJ2-5	CSVGVAGVVETQYF	TGCAGCGTTGGGGTAGCGGGAGTGGTAGAGACCCAGTACTTC
NA	NA	TRBV7-8	TRBJ1-1	CASSPGGGTEAFF	TGTGCCAGCAGCCCTGGCGGGGGGACTGAAGCTTTCTTT
NA	many	TRBV9	TRBJ2-5	CASSVDRTQETQYF	TGTGCCAGCAGCGTCGACAGAACCCAAGAGACCCAGTACTTC
TRBD2	NA	TRBV18	TRBJ2-1	CASSPGLAGYNEQFF	TGTGCCAGCTCACCGGGACTAGCGGGATACAATGAGCAGTTCTTC
NA	NA	TRBV30	TRBJ2-2	CAAKTRRGTGELFF	TGTGCCGCCAAGACCCGGAGAGGCACCGGGGAGCTGTTTTTT